The rows below give T cell receptor beta chains drawn from one sample of a study of cytomegalovirus exposure and HLA in healthy donors. TCRdb's copy holds only in-frame clones and misses some; the assay was immunoSEQ multiplex PCR. The data contain about 61,000 clones, roughly nine tenths of them singletons. What was sequenced was PBMCs. These receptor sequences come from a man under 40 in good health and CMV-seropositive. CDR3s include the opening cysteine and the closing phenylalanine or tryptophan. The D gene is left open where the match is weak. Expanded clones are given a class, and other clones once, few, many or no size at all.

>once|TRBD2|TRBJ2-3|18|TRBV13
TGTGCCAGCAGCTTAGAGGGACTAGCGGGAGGGGTCACAGATACGCAGTATTTT
CASSLEGLAGGVTDTQYF
>few|-|TRBJ2-7|13|TRBV10-1
TGCGCCAGCAGTGACAGGGATCGGTACGAGCAGTACTTC
CASSDRDRYEQYF
>-|TRBD1|TRBJ2-5|15|TRBV11-1
TGTGCCAGCAGCTCCCGGACAGGGAATCTTGAGACCCAGTACTTC
CASSSRTGNLETQYF
>-|TRBD1|TRBJ1-5|15|TRBV30
TGTGCCTGGAGCAAGCCTCGACAGGGCGGTCAGCCCCAGCATTTT
CAWSKPRQGGQPQHF
>-|-|TRBJ2-3|12|TRBV28
TGTGCCAGCAGAGCAAACTCGGATACGCAGTATTTT
CASRANSDTQYF
>-|TRBD2|TRBJ2-7|15|TRBV28
TGTGCCAGCAGTATCCCCGCTAGCGGGAGCGGTGAGCAGTACTTC
CASSIPASGSGEQYF
>-|TRBD2|TRBJ2-2|16|TRBV9
TGTGCCAGCAGCGTAAGAGCGGGGGAGAACACCGGGGAGCTGTTTTTT
CASSVRAGENTGELFF
>-|TRBD1|TRBJ2-3|16|TRBV14
TGTGCCAGCAGCCAAGATCCTTGGACAGGGCCAGATACGCAGTATTTT
CASSQDPWTGPDTQYF
>-|TRBD2|TRBJ2-7|14|TRBV9
TGTGCCAGCAGCGTAGCTAGCGGGAGCTACGAGCAGTACTTC
CASSVASGSYEQYF
>-|TRBD1|TRBJ1-2|16|TRBV28
TGTGCCAGCAACTCCCACAGGGGGTCGTTTAACTATGGCTACACCTTC
CASNSHRGSFNYGYTF
>few|TRBD1|TRBJ2-7|14|TRBV4-1
TGCGCCAGCAGCAAGGGGGCCAGCTCCTACGAGCAGTACTTC
CASSKGASSYEQYF
>-|TRBD1|TRBJ1-6|14|TRBV6-5
TGTGCCAGCAGATCTCAGGACAGGCCTTCACCCCTCCACTTT
CASRSQDRPSPLHF
>-|-|TRBJ2-7|14|TRBV6-1
TGTGCCAGCAGTAGGGAGGATAGGGACTACGAGCAGTACTTC
CASSREDRDYEQYF
>-|TRBD2|TRBJ2-7|12|TRBV29-1
TGCAGCGTTGAGAGGGAGGGCTACGAGCAGTACTTC
CSVEREGYEQYF
>once|TRBD1|TRBJ1-1|14|TRBV28
TGTGCCAGCGGAAAACAGGGGGCGCATCTAGGAGCTTTCTTT
CASGKQGAHLGAFF
>-|-|TRBJ1-1|13|TRBV6-1
TGTGCCAGCAGTGAAGCCCGGAACACTGAAGCTTTCTTT
CASSEARNTEAFF
>-|TRBD2|TRBJ2-5|16|TRBV9
TGTGCCAGCAGCGTAGGGGCTAGCGGGAGCGGAGAGACCCAGTACTTC
CASSVGASGSGETQYF
>-|-|TRBJ2-7|14|TRBV13
TGTGCCAGCAGCTTAGGCCGTAGCTCCTACGAGCAGTACTTC
CASSLGRSSYEQYF
>-|-|TRBJ2-2|20|TRBV19
TGTGCCAGTAGTATAGATAGATCCGGGGTGAGTTTACGGGCCACCGGGGAGCTGTTTTTT
CASSIDRSGVSLRATGELFF
>-|-|TRBJ2-2|15|TRBV7-2
TGTGCCAGCAGCTTTGGGACTTCGAACACCGGGGAGCTGTTTTTT
CASSFGTSNTGELFF
>-|TRBD2|TRBJ2-7|17|TRBV11-3
TGTGCCAGCAACAGTGGGGATCGTCTAGCGGGGGGCTACGAGCAGTACTTC
CASNSGDRLAGGYEQYF
>-|-|TRBJ2-7|14|TRBV28
TGTGCCAGCAGTTTGCGGCAGACCCCTTGGGAGCAGTACTTC
CASSLRQTPWEQYF
>-|TRBD1|TRBJ2-7|14|TRBV6-6
TGTGCCAGCAGTCCCCAGGGGGCGCGGGACGAGCAGTACTTC
CASSPQGARDEQYF
>-|-|TRBJ2-2|16|TRBV11-3
TGTGCCAGCAGCCCCCTAGGTGAAGGTTCCACCGGGGAGCTGTTTTTT
CASSPLGEGSTGELFF
>-|TRBD1|TRBJ1-1|13|TRBV29-1
TGCAGCGCCAAGGACAGGGAGGGGACTGAAGCTTTCTTT
CSAKDREGTEAFF
>-|TRBD2|TRBJ2-1|14|TRBV10-2
TGCGCCAGCACCCCTGGGCGGGAGGTTGGGGAGCAGTTCTTC
CASTPGREVGEQFF
>-|-|TRBJ1-4|11|TRBV28
TGTGCCAGCCTAAGTAATGAAAAACTGTTTTTT
CASLSNEKLFF
>-|TRBD1|TRBJ1-3|16|TRBV5-1
TGCGCCAGCAGCCACTCGACAGGGAGCTCTGGAAACACCATATATTTT
CASSHSTGSSGNTIYF
>once|-|TRBJ2-5|14|TRBV7-7
TGTGCTAGCAGCTTATCCCTCAGCCAAGAGACCCAGTACTTC
CASSLSLSQETQYF
>-|TRBD2|TRBJ2-1|15|TRBV11-3
TGTGCCAGCAGCTTACCGGGAGGGATGGACAATGAGCAGTTCTTC
CASSLPGGMDNEQFF
>-|TRBD1|TRBJ2-5|15|TRBV5-1
TGCGCCAGCAGCCGGGACAGGGGGCGGTTCGAGACCCAGTACTTC
CASSRDRGRFETQYF
>-|-|TRBJ1-5|15|TRBV10-3
TGTGCCATCAGTGAGTACGGGACTCCAGATGAGCCCCAGCATTTT
CAISEYGTPDEPQHF
>-|TRBD1|TRBJ2-1|16|TRBV6-6
TGTGCCAGCAGGCCATCGGGACAGGGGGCGAATAATGAGCAGTTCTTC
CASRPSGQGANNEQFF